These 14 T cell receptor beta chains share one sample of origin, sequenced in a study of T cell repertoires in cytomegalovirus infection. TCRdb used MiXCR to reprocess the reads, holding one entry per CDR3 protein. The table lists over 250,000 distinct CDR3 sequences, roughly 23% of them singletons, with about 14% in the top ten. The sample was PBMCs. These receptors were obtained from a human donor in good health (CMV status not recorded). Some clones in this sample may be carry-over from other donors' samples.

The V and J genes are TRBV5-1 and TRBJ2-1; 8 bases agree with TRBD2. The CDR3 length is 15 residues. Germline loops: CDR1 SGHRS, CDR2 YFSETQ. V lost 0 bases and J lost 5; bases outside the gene matches: 4. The CDR3 sequence is CASSLVTSGDNEQFF. The CDR3 DNA reads as TGCGCCAGCAGCTTGGTAACTAGCGGCGACAATGAGCAGTTCTTC.

This clonotype was seen a few times. V gene TRBV12-3 or TRBV12-4 combines with J gene TRBJ2-7; TRBD1 might be the D (5 bases). CDR3 length equals 14 residues. The V gene lost 3 bases and the J gene lost 3 bases, with 12 bases spanning the gap. Here the CDR3 reads CASSLADTYYEQYF. The CDR3 region has the DNA TGTGCCAGCAGTTTGGCGGACACCTACTACGAGCAGTACTTC.

This rearrangement joins TRBV6-5 to TRBJ1-1, with D unclear. The CDR3 contains 14 residues. Trimming shortened V by 6 bases and J by 3 bases, and 14 bases separated the two germline ends. Germline CDR1 and CDR2: MNHEY and SVGAGI. DNA of the CDR3: TGTGCCAGCAGGCCCGGGATACATGACACTGAAGCTTTCTTT. It translates to CASRPGIHDTEAFF.

The chain carries TRBV18 and TRBJ1-5; D is ambiguous. This CDR3 has 15 residues. Germline CDR1 is KGHSH and CDR2 is LQKENI. Deletions cut 3 bases from V and 0 bases from J, with 9 bases between. The CDR3 sequence is CASSPFSDSNQPQHF. The CDR3, as DNA: TGTGCCAGCTCACCGTTTTCAGATAGCAATCAGCCCCAGCATTTT.

This clonotype was picked up a small number of times. The chain couples TRBV18 to TRBJ2-5, with D perhaps TRBD2 (6 bases). V was cut by 2 bases and J by 1 base, with 11 bases left in between. The CDR3 contains 15 residues. The germline CDR1 and CDR2 sequences are KGHSH and LQKENI. CDR3 DNA: TGTGCCAGCTCACCAGACGGGGGAGTCCAAGAGACCCAGTACTTC. It translates to CASSPDGGVQETQYF.

This clonotype has a handful of counts. The chain employs TRBV20-1 and TRBJ1-1; 9 bases match TRBD1. The V gene's germline CDR1 is DFQATT and CDR2 SNEGSKA (reference sequence). J gave up 4 bases and V 2 bases, and 14 bases lay outside the gene matches. The CDR3 runs to 17 residues. The CDR3 coding sequence is TGCAGTGCTAGAAAAACCAAGTCGGGACAGGGATTCACTGAAGCTTTCTTT. It translates to CSARKTKSGQGFTEAFF.

The V call is TRBV7-4, the J call TRBJ2-1, with 7 bases lining up with TRBD2. Looked up from germline, CDR1 is SGHVT and CDR2 is SQSDAQ. The CDR3 runs to 16 residues. Trimming removed 1 base from V and 2 bases from J; junction bases left unmatched: 5. The CDR3 reads CASSLGGGSPYNEQFF. The CDR3, as DNA: TGTGCCAGCAGCTTAGGTGGCGGGAGCCCCTACAATGAGCAGTTCTTC.

This clonotype was observed many times. The chain has TRBV6-6 and TRBJ2-5; the D gene is possibly TRBD2 (5 bases). V was shortened by 11 bases and J by 2 bases, with 15 bases between the two germline ends. Germline V gene data show CDR1 as MNHNY and CDR2 as SVGAGI (reference sequence). There are 13 residues in the CDR3. CDR3 amino acids: CACRSSGQETQYF. The CDR3 coding sequence is TGTGCCTGCCGGTCGAGCGGACAAGAGACCCAGTACTTC.

This clonotype was recorded many times. The chain links TRBV7-8 to TRBJ1-5, with D tentatively TRBD1 (5 bases). The CDR3 spans 15 residues. V lost 0 bases and J lost 2, with 8 bases in between. Per the germline V gene, CDR1 is SGHVS and CDR2 is FQNEAQ. The CDR3 bases are TGTGCCAGCAGCTTAGCTACAGGAGGCAATCAGCCCCAGCATTTT. Protein sequence: CASSLATGGNQPQHF.

The V and J genes are TRBV6-1 and TRBJ1-5; a weak D match, TRBD1 (6 bases). The CDR3 extends over 16 amino acids. Germline CDR1 and CDR2: MNHNS and SASEGT. V lost 1 base to trimming and J lost 5 bases, with 15 bases between them. CDR3: CASSEVEKGGHQPQHF. For the CDR3, the DNA is TGTGCCAGCAGTGAAGTTGAGAAGGGGGGGCATCAGCCCCAGCATTTT.

This clonotype was observed a handful of times. This sequence joins TRBV12-3 or TRBV12-4 and TRBJ1-1, with 8 positions matching TRBD1. J gave up 7 bases and V 5 bases, and 6 bases lay outside the gene matches. The CDR3 is 13 amino acids. In DNA form, the CDR3 reads TGTGCCAGCAGTCACGGGACAGGCGATGAAGCTTTCTTT. Residues: CASSHGTGDEAFF.

The rearrangement uses TRBV9 and TRBJ2-3, with 7 bases lining up with TRBD2. V shed 6 bases, J shed 4 bases, and the junction held 14 bases outside the gene matches. This CDR3 has 16 amino acids. Germline CDR1 is SGDLS and CDR2 is YYNGEE. CDR3 protein: CASNPGGGAQSDTQYF. The CDR3 bases are TGTGCCAGCAACCCGGGCGGGGGAGCCCAATCAGATACGCAGTATTTT. The whole variable domain, filled in from reference TRBV9 and TRBJ2-3, reads DSGVTQTPKHLITATGQRVTLRCSPRSGDLSVYWYQQSLDQGLQFLIQYYNGEERAKGNILERFSAQQFPDLHSELNLSSLELGDSALYFCASNPGGGAQSDTQYFGPGTRLTVL.

This chain links TRBV9 with TRBJ2-1; D may match TRBD1 or TRBD2 (5 bases each). The CDR3 is 12 residues long. CDR1 is SGDLS and CDR2 is YYNGEE in the germline V gene. V lost 3 bases to trimming and J lost 9 bases, with 10 bases between them. The CDR3 region has the DNA TGTGCCAGCAGCGGGGGGTTCGGTGAGCAGTTCTTC. This encodes CASSGGFGEQFF.

This chain uses TRBV29-1 with TRBJ2-3; weak D call: TRBD2 (6 bases). Trimming pared 4 bases from V and 1 base from J, leaving 15 bases between. The CDR3 is 15 amino acids. The V gene's germline CDR1 is SQVTM and CDR2 ANQGSEA. The CDR3 sequence is CSVGDSGVGTDTQYF. The CDR3 DNA sequence: TGCAGCGTTGGGGATTCGGGGGTGGGCACAGATACGCAGTATTTT.